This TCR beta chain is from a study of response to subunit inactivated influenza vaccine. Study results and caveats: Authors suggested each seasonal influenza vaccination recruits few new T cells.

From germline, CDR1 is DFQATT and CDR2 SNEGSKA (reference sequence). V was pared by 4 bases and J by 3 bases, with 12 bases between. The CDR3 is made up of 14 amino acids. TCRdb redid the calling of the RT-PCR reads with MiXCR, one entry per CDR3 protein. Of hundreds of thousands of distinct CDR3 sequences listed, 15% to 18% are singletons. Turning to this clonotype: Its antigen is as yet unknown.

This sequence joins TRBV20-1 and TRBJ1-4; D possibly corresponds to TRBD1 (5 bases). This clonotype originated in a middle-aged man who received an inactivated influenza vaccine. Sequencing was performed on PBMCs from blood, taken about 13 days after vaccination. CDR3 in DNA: TGCAGTGCTACTCCGGGGGGAGCTAATGAAAAACTGTTTTTT. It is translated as CSATPGGANEKLFF.